The next 24 T cell receptor beta chains were all read from a single sample in a study of CD8 T cells in Susac syndrome. Reverse transcription of roughly 0.5 to 1 ug RNA was performed with random hexamers. A single record per CDR3 protein comes from TCRdb applying MiXCR to the immunoSEQ multiplex PCR reads. The sample records about 180,000 distinct CDR3 sequences, around 94% being singletons. Sequenced material: CD4+ T cells from PBMCs. The receptors derive from a human donor with Susac syndrome.

This chain uses TRBV4-1 with TRBJ1-2; 10 nucleotides match TRBD1. The V gene's germline CDR1 is MGHRA and CDR2 YSYEKL. V shed 3 bases and J 3 bases; nucleotides not matched to a gene: 4. The CDR3 covers 15 residues. The CDR3 DNA reads TGCGCCAGCAGCCAGGGGACAGGGGATTACTATGGCTACACCTTC. Encoded protein: CASSQGTGDYYGYTF.

V and J are TRBV30 and TRBJ2-2, with D perhaps TRBD1 (6 bases). Germline lookup yields CDR1 GTSNPN and CDR2 SVGIG (reference sequence). V lost 7 bases to trimming and J lost 3 bases, with 12 bases between them. The CDR3 is 13 amino acids. CDR3 nucleotides: TGTGCCTCGAGGGGGTACTACACCGGGGAGCTGTTTTTT. The encoded protein is CASRGYYTGELFF.

This chain uses TRBV29-1 with TRBJ1-4; D perhaps matches TRBD1 (6 bases). The CDR3 spans 13 residues. V was cut by 2 bases and J by 8 bases, with 12 bases left in between. The germline CDR1 and CDR2 sequences are SQVTM and ANQGSEA. CDR3 nucleotide sequence: TGCAGCGTTGAAAGTACGACAGGCGAAAAACTGTTTTTT. Protein: CSVESTTGEKLFF.

The chain has TRBV20-1 and TRBJ2-2; 7 bases align to TRBD1. Looked up from germline, CDR1 is DFQATT and CDR2 is SNEGSKA (reference sequence). The CDR3 length is 15 residues. V lost 5 bases and J lost 0; bases outside the gene matches: 6. CDR3 sequence: CSAFTGTANTGELFF. DNA for the CDR3: TGCAGTGCTTTTACCGGGACAGCGAACACCGGGGAGCTGTTTTTT.

The chain employs TRBV20-1 and TRBJ2-1; 9 bases fit TRBD2. CDR3 length: 15 amino acids. Germline V CDR1 and CDR2: DFQATT, SNEGSKA (reference sequence). Germline trimming cut 6 bases from V and 4 bases from J; bases unmatched to any gene: 10. The CDR3: CSAAPPTSGYNEQFF. The CDR3 DNA reads TGCAGTGCCGCCCCGCCGACTAGCGGATACAATGAGCAGTTCTTC.

The J gene is TRBJ2-5, the V gene TRBV7-2; no clear D. Trimming shortened V by 3 bases and J by 5 bases, and 13 bases separated the two germline ends. Germline values: CDR1 SGHTA, CDR2 FQGNSA. The CDR3 is 14 amino acids. DNA of the CDR3: TGTGCCAGCAGCTTGCTGTCTACGCGCGAGACCCAGTACTTC. It translates to CASSLLSTRETQYF.

The V and J genes are TRBV3-1 and TRBJ1-2; no definite D call. The V and J ends lost 1 base and 6 bases respectively, with 15 bases between them. The CDR3 is made up of 15 amino acids. Germline V gives CDR1 LGHDT, CDR2 YNNKEL (reference sequence). CDR3 DNA: TGTGCCAGCAGCCAAGTTAGGCCCAGAGAGGATGGCTACACCTTC. It encodes CASSQVRPREDGYTF.

The J gene is TRBJ1-2, the V gene TRBV20-1, with 9 bases identical to TRBD1. Germline trimming cut 6 bases from V and 6 bases from J; bases unmatched to any gene: 5. This CDR3 contains 12 residues. From germline, CDR1 is DFQATT and CDR2 SNEGSKA (reference sequence). The CDR3 DNA is TGCAGTGCGGGGGACAGGGAGGATGGCTACACCTTC. The encoded protein is CSAGDREDGYTF.

In its sample, this clonotype was seen a few times. The gene calls are TRBV11-2 and TRBJ2-7; 7 bases map to TRBD2. V lost 4 bases, J lost 2 bases, and 5 bases stayed unmatched. CDR1 and CDR2 (germline): SGHAT, FQNNGV. This CDR3 is built from 14 residues. In DNA, the CDR3 is TGTGCCAGCAGCTCTAAACTAGCGACCTACGAGCAGTACTTC. Amino acid sequence: CASSSKLATYEQYF.

This clonotype was seen once. The chain employs TRBV29-1 and TRBJ2-7; D not certain. Trimming removed 6 bases from V and 6 bases from J, with 12 bases in between. CDR3 length: 11 amino acids. CDR1 and CDR2 (germline): SQVTM, ANQGSEA. CDR3: CSVGREPEQYF. DNA of the CDR3: TGCAGCGTCGGAAGAGAGCCCGAGCAGTACTTC.

In its sample, this clonotype was seen a few times. The chain couples TRBV7-2 to TRBJ2-3; no clear D gene. Per germline, CDR1 SGHTA and CDR2 FQGNSA. Between the trimmed V and J ends, which lost 1 base and 5 bases, there was a span of 7 bases. The CDR3 has 13 amino acids. CDR3: CASSLGPRDTQYF. The CDR3 nucleotides read TGTGCCAGCAGCTTAGGACCTCGAGATACGCAGTATTTT.

The chain is built from TRBV27 and TRBJ1-6, with TRBD1 matching over 8 bases. Germline V CDR1 and CDR2: MNHEY, SMNVEV (reference sequence). This CDR3 has 14 residues. The V gene end was trimmed by 6 bases and the J gene end by 7 bases; junction bases not matched to a gene: 5. The CDR3 region has the DNA TGTGCCAGCAGCAGCCAGGGGGCCAATTCACCCCTCCACTTT. Protein sequence: CASSSQGANSPLHF.

The J gene is TRBJ2-7, the V gene TRBV30, with D possibly being TRBD2 (5 bases). V lost 1 base, J lost 3 bases, and 13 bases lay in between. The germline gives CDR1 GTSNPN, CDR2 SVGIG (reference sequence). The CDR3 totals 14 residues. CDR3: CAWSEGSANYEQYF. The CDR3, as DNA: TGTGCCTGGAGTGAAGGGAGCGCCAACTACGAGCAGTACTTC.

This rearrangement joins TRBV19 to TRBJ1-4; TRBD1 is a possible D gene (5 bases). Trimming left V 4 bases short and J 5 bases short, with 14 bases between. Germline V CDR1 and CDR2: LNHDA, SQIVND (reference sequence). CDR3 length: 15 residues. CDR3 coding DNA: TGTGCCAGTAGTAAGCAGGACAACCGAAATGAAAAACTGTTTTTT. Translated, it gives CASSKQDNRNEKLFF.

Worth noting for this clonotype: Lacking the conserved final phenylalanine or tryptophan, this CDR3 likely reflects a read error. The J gene is TRBJ1-6, the V gene TRBV7-2; TRBD1 matches 7 bases. Unmatched junction bases numbered 11, after V lost 5 bases and J lost 13 bases. Germline CDR1 reads SGHTA; CDR2 reads FQGNSA. The CDR3 runs 14 residues. The CDR3, as DNA: TGTGCCAGCAGCAGCAGGACAGGCCAGGATCCCCTCCACCTT. Translating gives CASSSRTGQDPLHL.

CDR3 bases: TGTGCCAGCAGTTATTCGGCCTCACCTCCCATTGGGGCCAACGTCCTGACTTTC. It is translated as CASSYSASPPIGANVLTF. The chain employs TRBV6-5 and TRBJ2-6; D is ambiguous. The ends were cut back, 3 bases at V and 3 bases at J, with 18 bases in the middle. Germline V CDR1 and CDR2: MNHEY, SVGAGI. This CDR3 contains 18 residues.

The chain has TRBV7-2 and TRBJ2-7, with no clear D. With 1 base removed from V and 6 bases from J, the gap between germline ends came to 7 bases. In germline, CDR1 is SGHTA, CDR2 FQGNSA. CDR3 size: 12 residues. CDR3 in amino acids: CASSLDAAEQYF. The CDR3 nucleotides read TGTGCCAGCAGCTTAGACGCGGCCGAGCAGTACTTC.

This clonotype is a singleton in its sample. The chain employs TRBV18 and TRBJ2-3, with D perhaps TRBD1 (6 bases). Trimming took off 3 bases at V and 3 bases at J, with 13 bases between the two ends. This CDR3 is built from 15 residues. Germline values: CDR1 KGHSH, CDR2 LQKENI. CDR3 nucleotides: TGTGCCAGCTCACCGGTACAGGGTGGGACAGATACGCAGTATTTT. Translation: CASSPVQGGTDTQYF.

The chain is built from TRBV7-2 and TRBJ2-3; 8 bases are a match to TRBD2. Germline CDR1 SGHTA, CDR2 FQGNSA. V lost 5 bases to trimming and J lost 0 bases; unmatched junction nucleotides: 10. The CDR3 sequence is 17 residues long. CDR3 nucleotides: TGTGCCAGCAGCGCCATACTAGCGGTCATTAGCACAGATACGCAGTATTTT. Translating it yields CASSAILAVISTDTQYF.

The V call is TRBV24-1, the J call TRBJ2-2; D gene ambiguous. The CDR3 has 14 residues. Trimming removed 1 base at V and 6 bases at J, with 8 bases between. The V gene's germline CDR1 is KGHDR and CDR2 SFDVKD. The DNA of the CDR3 is TGTGCCACCAGTGATTTCGAACCATCCGGGGAGCTGTTTTTT. Protein sequence: CATSDFEPSGELFF.

The chain uses TRBV3-1 and TRBJ2-3, with unresolved D. V shed 4 bases and J shed 4 bases, with 9 bases lying between them. The CDR3 length is 13 residues. Germline V lookup: CDR1 LGHDT, CDR2 YNNKEL (reference sequence). As DNA, the CDR3 is TGTGCCAGCAGCCGTCAAGGGTCAGATACGCAGTATTTT. Translating it yields CASSRQGSDTQYF.

This chain uses TRBV29-1 with TRBJ2-3; perhaps TRBD1 as D (5 bases). Germline V CDR1 and CDR2: SQVTM, ANQGSEA. V was cut by 5 bases and J by 0 bases, with 12 bases left in between. The CDR3 spans 14 residues. The CDR3 nucleotides read TGCAGCGTTTCGTTGGGGCCTAGCACAGATACGCAGTATTTT. Translation gives CSVSLGPSTDTQYF.

The chain has TRBV20-1 and TRBJ2-1; 8 bases agree with TRBD1. This CDR3 has 12 residues. Per the germline V gene, CDR1 is DFQATT and CDR2 is SNEGSKA (reference sequence). J gave up 5 bases and V 6 bases, and 3 bases lay outside the gene matches. CDR3 residues: CSAWTGNNEQFF. The CDR3 DNA sequence: TGCAGTGCCTGGACAGGGAACAATGAGCAGTTCTTC.

J is TRBJ1-2 and V is TRBV6-6; D gene ambiguous. Germline assignment: CDR1 MNHNY and CDR2 SVGAGI (reference sequence). V gave up 7 bases and J gave up 8 bases, with 17 bases separating them. The CDR3 is 13 residues long. CDR3 in amino acids: CASTLNTVVGYTF. The CDR3 DNA reads as TGTGCCAGCACCCTAAATACCGTAGTGGGCTACACCTTC.